Following are 20 T cell receptor beta chains from one sample sequenced in a study of blood T cell repertoires in COVID-19. Method: immunoSEQ multiplex PCR; TCRdb's copy keeps in-frame clones and lacks some. The table has about 73,000 clones, about 80% seen once. Specimen: peripheral blood. The receptors stem from a woman in her sixties with acute or convalescent COVID-19.

The chain is built from TRBV11-2 and TRBJ2-4; the D gene is possibly TRBD1 (5 bases). CDR1 is SGHAT and CDR2 is FQNNGV in the germline V gene. The CDR3 is 14 amino acids. Trimming stripped 0 bases from V and 9 bases from J, with 12 bases between. The CDR3 DNA is TGTGCCAGCAGCTTAGATAAGGGGTGGGGCATTCAGTACTTC. It yields the protein CASSLDKGWGIQYF.

The rearrangement uses TRBV25-1 and TRBJ2-1; possible D gene TRBD2, 5 bases. The CDR3 covers 14 residues. The germline V gene encodes CDR1 MGHDK and CDR2 SYGVNS. The germline V and J ends were trimmed by 8 bases and 8 bases, with 19 bases remaining between them. As DNA, the CDR3 is TGTGCCAGCCGCCGGGAAGGAAATACCGATGAGCAGTTCTTC. This encodes CASRREGNTDEQFF.

Here the CDR3 DNA reads TGTGCCAGCAGTTTCGGGGGCTCCTACGAGCAGTACTTC. The encoded protein is CASSFGGSYEQYF. The chain is built from TRBV12-3 or TRBV12-4 and TRBJ2-7, with D possibly TRBD2 on 6 matching bases. The CDR3 spans 13 residues. V lost 3 bases, J lost 0 bases, and 6 bases lay in between.

The rearrangement links TRBV6-5 to TRBJ2-7; D is unresolved. Trimming stripped 6 bases from V and 4 bases from J, with 16 bases between. The CDR3 covers 14 residues. Germline CDR1 MNHEY, CDR2 SVGAGI. CDR3 nucleotides: TGTGCCAGCAGATGGGCCCATACCGAGTACGAGCAGTACTTC. This gives the protein CASRWAHTEYEQYF.

The rearrangement joins TRBV10-1 to TRBJ2-7; D is possibly TRBD2 (6 bases). Trimming took 6 bases from V and 4 from J, leaving 13 bases between them. Germline V gene lookup returns CDR1 WNHNN and CDR2 SYGVQD (reference sequence). This CDR3 is built from 13 residues. The CDR3 bases are TGCGCCAGCAGCGGTCGCGGGGTGTACGAGCAGTACTTC. This encodes CASSGRGVYEQYF.

The CDR3 loop is CASSLRTLGYEQYF. CDR3 DNA: TGTGCCAGCAGCTTAAGGACATTGGGGTACGAGCAGTACTTC. The V call is TRBV7-6, the J call TRBJ2-7, with D maybe TRBD1 (5 bases). Germline V lookup: CDR1 SGHVS, CDR2 FNYEAQ. The CDR3 runs to 14 residues. V was cut by 2 bases and J by 4 bases, with 12 bases left in between.

The chain has TRBV6-2 or TRBV6-3 and TRBJ2-5, with D maybe TRBD1 (5 bases). This CDR3 region has 14 residues. With 0 bases removed from V and 3 bases from J, the gap between germline ends came to 8 bases. Germline V CDR1 and CDR2: MNHEY, SVGEGT. The CDR3 sequence: CASSYSTVEETQYF. The DNA of the CDR3 is TGTGCCAGCAGTTACTCGACAGTGGAAGAGACCCAGTACTTC.

This chain uses TRBV5-6 with TRBJ1-1; D is undetermined. The CDR3 contains 13 residues. Germline CDR1 is SGHDT and CDR2 is YYEEEE. V lost 0 bases to trimming and J lost 6 bases, with 9 bases between them. CDR3 in DNA: TGTGCCAGCAGCTTGGGAAGAGGCGCTGAAGCTTTCTTT. Amino acids: CASSLGRGAEAFF. The full variable domain, rest sourced from reference TRBV5-6 and TRBJ1-1, is DAGVTQSPTHLIKTRGQQVTLRCSPKSGHDTVSWYQQALGQGPQFIFQYYEEEERQRGNFPDRFSGHQFPNYSSELNVNALLLGDSALYLCASSLGRGAEAFFGQGTRLTVV.

The chain has TRBV7-9 and TRBJ1-2; TRBD1 might be the D (5 bases). The V end was cut by 4 bases, the J end by 1 base, with 16 bases between. The CDR3 is 16 residues long. Germline CDR1 and CDR2: SEHNR and FQNEAQ (reference sequence). The CDR3 loop reads CASSYDRPSLNYGYTF. In nucleotides, the CDR3 is TGTGCCAGCAGCTACGACAGACCAAGCCTTAACTATGGCTACACCTTC.

Note on this clone: A junction end diverges from the germline sequence, so it may reflect a read error. This chain joins TRBV6-1 and TRBJ1-2, with D maybe TRBD1 (6 bases). Germline lookup yields CDR1 MNHNS and CDR2 SASEGT. CDR3 size: 15 residues. CDR3 sequence reads: CASSEEMDRGLGYTF. The CDR3, as DNA: TGTGCCAGCAGTGAAGAAATGGACAGAGGCCTTGGCTATACCTTC.

V usage is TRBV9 and J usage is TRBJ2-3; a weak D match, TRBD1 (5 bases). CDR1 is SGDLS, CDR2 YYNGEE, per germline. Trimming pared 3 bases from V and 4 bases from J, leaving 6 bases between. CDR3 size: 12 residues. The CDR3 loop is CASSEQADTQYF. The CDR3 nucleotides are TGTGCCAGCAGCGAACAGGCAGATACGCAGTATTTT.

The rearrangement uses TRBV25-1 and TRBJ1-2; TRBD1 matches at 7 bases. Germline CDR1 MGHDK, CDR2 SYGVNS. V trimming: 1 base; J trimming: 8 bases; junction bases outside the gene matches: 4. The length of the CDR3 is 13 residues. The CDR3 spells CASSEFAGGGYTF. CDR3 sequence (DNA): TGTGCCAGCAGTGAATTTGCAGGGGGAGGCTACACCTTC.

The V and J genes are TRBV2 and TRBJ2-3; the match to TRBD2 covers 12 bases. Trimming at V came to 5 bases and at J to 6 bases, leaving 9 bases not matched to a gene. CDR1 SNHLY and CDR2 FYNNEI come from the germline V gene. The length of the CDR3 is 16 residues. The CDR3 DNA is TGTGCCAGCAGTTCTTTTGGACTAGCGGGGCGGGATACGCAGTATTTT. Its protein product is CASSSFGLAGRDTQYF.

The chain employs TRBV5-1 and TRBJ1-6, with D maybe TRBD1 (6 bases). With 0 bases removed from V and 7 bases from J, the gap between germline ends came to 11 bases. The germline CDR1 and CDR2 sequences are SGHRS and YFSETQ. The CDR3 is 15 residues long. The CDR3, as DNA: TGCGCCAGCAGCTTGGCCAAGGGGGGGAATTCACCCCTCCACTTT. It translates to CASSLAKGGNSPLHF. Looking up the rest from reference TRBV5-1 and TRBJ1-6 gives the full variable domain: KAGVTQTPRYLIKTRGQQVTLSCSPISGHRSVSWYQQTPGQGLQFLFEYFSETQRNKGNFPGRFSGRQFSNSRSEMNVSTLELGDSALYLCASSLAKGGNSPLHFGNGTRLTVT.

This clone showed up just a few times. The J gene is TRBJ1-1, the V gene TRBV10-3; D remains ambiguous. The germline V and J ends were trimmed by 3 bases and 3 bases, with 8 bases remaining between them. CDR1 and CDR2 (germline): ENHRY, SYGVKD. The CDR3 has 13 amino acids. The CDR3 region is CAISEIGDTEAFF. The CDR3 region has the DNA TGTGCCATCAGTGAAATCGGAGACACTGAAGCTTTCTTT.

This chain uses TRBV19 with TRBJ2-7; 7 bases agree with TRBD2. The CDR3 covers 14 residues. The trim removed 4 bases at V and 2 bases at J, leaving 5 bases unmatched. CDR1 and CDR2 from the germline V gene are LNHDA and SQIVND (reference sequence). The CDR3 sequence: CASSKLAAPYEQYF. The CDR3 bases are TGTGCCAGTAGTAAGCTAGCGGCACCCTACGAGCAGTACTTC.

In this sample, this clone turned up once. This chain uses TRBV5-4 with TRBJ1-4; no definite D call. Looked up from germline, CDR1 is SGHNT and CDR2 is YYREEE (reference sequence). The CDR3 is 15 amino acids. V was pared by 4 bases and J by 0 bases, with 10 bases between. This CDR3 reads CASSPPGTTNEKLFF. The DNA for the CDR3 is TGTGCCAGCAGCCCACCAGGAACAACTAATGAAAAACTGTTTTTT.

This chain joins TRBV7-9 and TRBJ1-6; 9 nucleotides align to TRBD1. The germline V gene has CDR1 SEHNR and CDR2 FQNEAQ (reference sequence). V gave up 3 bases and J gave up 10 bases; unmatched junction bases: 1. This CDR3 region has 13 residues. CDR3 sequence: CASSFDRGSPLHF. For the CDR3, the DNA is TGTGCCAGCAGCTTCGACAGGGGGTCACCCCTCCACTTT.

This rearrangement joins TRBV27 to TRBJ1-2, with TRBD1 matching 7 bases. Germline V gene sequence: CDR1 MNHEY, CDR2 SMNVEV (reference sequence). Trimming cost V 5 bases and J 6 bases; bases outside gene matches: 12. CDR3 length equals 15 residues. For the CDR3, the DNA is TGTGCCAGCAGTCCGTGGACAGGAGGCAGGGATGGCTACACCTTC. This encodes CASSPWTGGRDGYTF.

The chain combines TRBV7-9 with TRBJ2-3, with 7 bases lining up with TRBD2. CDR3 length equals 16 residues. CDR1 and CDR2 from the germline V gene are SEHNR and FQNEAQ (reference sequence). Trimming cost V 5 bases and J 3 bases; bases outside gene matches: 11. The CDR3 loop is CASSKTGPGLTDTQYF. The CDR3 DNA follows: TGTGCCAGCAGCAAAACCGGTCCGGGACTAACAGATACGCAGTATTTT.